These T cell receptor beta chains were read from a single sample in a study of T cell repertoires in cytomegalovirus infection. In TCRdb, the reads were re-called with MiXCR into one record per CDR3 protein. This table holds tens of thousands of distinct CDR3 sequences, roughly 20% found once. No antigens are known for them. The starting material was CD8+ T cells from cultured PBMCs, obtained from culture after CMV antigen stimulation. All receptors come from a human donor in good health (CMV status not recorded). Some clones in this sample may be carry-over from other donors' samples. Both conserved end residues are part of each CDR3. The D gene is left open where the match is weak. Clone size is not always given. Where it is, it says once, few, many or a class for expanded clones.

TRBV18	TRBD1	15	.	TRBJ1-6	CASSPRQGVDSPLHF	TGTGCCAGCTCACCACGTCAGGGGGTGGATTCACCCCTCCACTTT
TRBV7-4	TRBD2	15	few	TRBJ2-3	CASSFVGGSTDTQYF	TGTGCCAGCAGCTTCGTCGGGGGGAGCACAGATACGCAGTATTTT
TRBV7-2	TRBD2	17	.	TRBJ2-1	CASSLEFWGGEGNEQFF	TGTGCCAGCAGCTTAGAGTTCTGGGGAGGGGAGGGGAATGAGCAGTTCTTC
TRBV6-2/TRBV6-3	.	13	.	TRBJ1-1	CASTLYSDTEAFF	TGTGCCAGCACCCTATACAGTGACACTGAAGCTTTCTTT
TRBV27	.	14	many	TRBJ1-1	CASSPPGRNTEAFF	TGTGCCAGCAGTCCACCAGGAAGAAACACTGAAGCTTTCTTT
TRBV9	TRBD2	16	few	TRBJ2-1	CASSPSGGRAVDEQFF	TGTGCCAGCAGCCCCAGCGGAGGGAGGGCGGTGGATGAGCAGTTCTTC
TRBV19	.	11	few	TRBJ1-5	CASSNNQPQHF	TGTGCCAGTAGTAACAATCAGCCCCAGCATTTT
TRBV14	.	15	.	TRBJ1-1	CASSQGAGRGAEAFF	TGTGCCAGCAGCCAAGGGGCGGGGAGAGGGGCCGAAGCTTTCTTT
TRBV7-8	.	12	.	TRBJ2-7	CAAGDNSYEQYF	TGTGCGGCGGGGGACAACTCCTACGAGCAGTACTTC
TRBV7-2	.	12	few	TRBJ2-1	CASSGGKNEQFF	TGTGCCAGCAGCGGGGGGAAAAATGAGCAGTTCTTC
TRBV20-1	.	13	few	TRBJ1-1	CSASRRQNTEAFF	TGCAGTGCTAGCCGTCGGCAGAACACTGAAGCTTTCTTT
TRBV7-2	TRBD2	12	.	TRBJ2-1	CANAGVHNEQFF	TGTGCCAACGCGGGGGTTCACAATGAGCAGTTCTTC
TRBV7-6	TRBD2	16	.	TRBJ2-1	CASSLRTSGTYNEQFF	TGTGCCAGCAGCTTAAGGACTAGCGGGACCTACAATGAGCAGTTCTTC
TRBV27	TRBD1	13	.	TRBJ1-2	CASSGQEDYGYTF	TGTGCCAGCAGTGGACAGGAGGACTATGGCTACACCTTC
TRBV7-8	.	15	few	TRBJ1-5	CASSLVRTANQPQHF	TGTGCCAGCAGCTTAGTTCGGACAGCAAATCAGCCCCAGCATTTT
TRBV15	TRBD2	17	few	TRBJ2-3	CATSRRRSSGNEDTQYF	TGTGCCACCAGCAGAAGGCGGTCTAGCGGGAACGAAGATACGCAGTATTTT
TRBV6-6	.	17	few	TRBJ2-1	CASITSYGGIGLNEQFF	TGTGCCAGCATTACATCCTATGGTGGCATCGGGCTGAATGAGCAGTTCTTC
TRBV27	TRBD1	13	.	TRBJ1-2	CASSPGTGAGYTF	TGTGCCAGCAGTCCCGGGACAGGGGCCGGCTACACCTTC
TRBV7-6	.	13	.	TRBJ2-1	CASSLTAENEQFF	TGTGCCAGCAGCTTAACGGCAGAGAATGAGCAGTTCTTC
TRBV7-9	TRBD2	16	few	TRBJ2-2	CASRLPPSGRTGELFF	TGTGCCAGCAGACTACCACCTAGCGGGAGGACCGGGGAGCTGTTTTTT
TRBV27	TRBD2	16	medium-sized	TRBJ2-5	CASSNRLAGGPETQYF	TGTGCCAGCAGTAATCGACTAGCGGGAGGGCCAGAGACCCAGTACTTC
TRBV28	.	14	.	TRBJ2-6	CASSEISGANVLTF	TGTGCCAGCAGTGAGATCTCTGGGGCCAACGTCCTGACTTTC